The present entry profiles one TCR beta chain with its context. Its specific antigen is unknown. Within one base of it there is no much larger clone, and no base qualities were kept. TCRbeta CDR3 regions were amplified from genomic DNA by means of the immunoSEQ Assay, a bias-controlled multiplex PCR. The authors processed their data as follows. Within the assay, amplification of reference gene primers was used to estimate how many nucleated cells each sample contained. To quantify the absolute abundance of each unique TCRbeta CDR3 rearrangement, sequence reads were collapsed and filtered. For each sample, productive Simpson clonality was calculated as the square root of Simpson's diversity index over productive rearrangements. TCRdb holds this immuneACCESS table with in-frame rearrangements only. Some clones are missing; in checked studies, unresolved V genes explain under half, and the rest has no known cause. The V and J calls and clone size come from that table; D and trimming were worked out from the DNA. The sample data list about 160,000 clones, and approximately 90% of these were observed just once. About 2% of the sample goes to the ten largest clones.

The junction shows trimming of 3 bases on V and 5 bases on J, and the gene matches do not reach 4 bases of it. The germline V gene supplies CDR1 SGHRS and CDR2 YFSETQ. The CDR3 measures 13 amino acids from cysteine to phenylalanine. Here the CDR3 DNA is all that survives: 39 bases in frame from base 1. The data stem from a study of blood T cell repertoires in COVID-19 (dated by TCRdb to between 2020 and 2021). At the level of the whole study: Samples from collaborators originated in the United States, Italy and Spain and spanned both the acute and convalescent phases of COVID-19. The material from the prospective study consisted of cDNA or gDNA derived from T cells, B-cell-depleted T cells, or PBMCs. Deeply sampled blood TCRbeta repertoires from subjects exposed to, actively infected with, or recovered from COVID-19 were included in the dataset. The repertoires were released in a freely available public database intended as a resource for research on the immune response to SARS-CoV-2. Samples were obtained from the ongoing ImmuneRACE study (first 160 participants) and from 1,254 subjects provided by 6 global collaborators. The sample metadata nearly always contained a de-identified subject ID, COVID-19 status, age in years and sex. HLA class I and class II types, where available, came from metadata supplied by the sample provider rather than from assay-based typing.

The investigation overall reported the following: The amount of clinical and demographic metadata varied by source and participant and was provided uncurated.

Collaborating institutions collected whole blood in K2EDTA tubes following their own protocols. For TCRbeta analysis, collaborators shipped samples as frozen whole blood, isolated PBMCs, or DNA extracted from either of those sample types. Recombination connected TRBV5-1 to TRBJ1-2; the central 7 bases match TRBD1. The clonotype comes from a man aged 18 to 30 with acute or convalescent COVID-19. Sequencing was carried out using peripheral blood. The DNA reads TGCGCCAGCAGCTCCGGACAGGTGTATGGCTACACCTTC. Its translation reads: CASSSGQVYGYTF.